This TCR beta chain came from a study of cytomegalovirus exposure and HLA in healthy donors. Study-level results: A later analysis found TCR association rates differed by HLA locus, highest for DRB1 and lowest for HLA-C.

The CDR3 extends over 17 amino acids. The V gene end was trimmed by 5 bases and the J gene end by 5 bases; junction bases not matched to a gene: 13. Germline values: CDR1 SGHDN, CDR2 FVKESK. Of note for this clone: The antigen is unknown.

With 60 Vbeta and 13 Jbeta primers, the PCR was carried out. Produced via immunoSEQ multiplex PCR; TCRdb's table is partial and in-frame only. The table lists a few hundred thousand clones, about 80% of them singletons, with 8% in the top ten. The sequenced sample was PBMCs. This chain connects TRBV14 to TRBJ2-3; 10 nucleotides match TRBD2. This clonotype was obtained from a woman aged 55-70 years in good health and CMV-seropositive. The CDR3 region has the DNA TGTGCCAGCAGCAGGGGCTCGAGCGGGAGGGCCCAAGATACGCAGTATTTT. Translated: CASSRGSSGRAQDTQYF. Based on the CDR3 plus reference TRBV14 and TRBJ2-3, the full variable domain is EAGVTQFPSHSVIEKGQTVTLRCDPISGHDNLYWYRRVMGKEIKFLLHFVKESKQDESGMPNNRFLAERTGGTYSTLKVQPAELEDSGVYFCASSRGSSGRAQDTQYFGPGTRLTVL.